This TCR beta chain is drawn from a study of T cell repertoires in cytomegalovirus infection. Turning to the study itself: Newly reported HLA-C-restricted and thoroughly characterized HLA-B-restricted CMV epitopes were employed. Indicated by public TCR beta signatures were CMV infection and matching HLA type. General study points: HLA-C-restricted CMV clonotypes gave the most frequent clonotype in two of eight donors. Carriers of CMV and the relevant HLA type were discriminated by public TCR beta frequency.

This clonotype was recorded a few times. Antigen: not known. MiXCR was run by TCRdb on the reads, yielding one entry per CDR3 protein. The sample includes 310,000 or so distinct CDR3 sequences, just under 25% of them seen just once. Germline assignment: CDR1 LGHNT and CDR2 FRNRAP. This CDR3 spans 11 amino acids. The germline V and J ends were trimmed by 7 bases and 1 base, with 4 bases remaining between them. The chain employs TRBV12-5 and TRBJ1-2, with D hard to call. The starting material was cultured PBMCs, obtained from culture after CMV antigen stimulation. This TCR derives from a human donor in good health (CMV status not recorded). Some clones in this sample may be carry-over from other donors' samples. This CDR3 is CASALNYGYTF. The CDR3 nucleotides are TGTGCTAGTGCCCTTAACTATGGCTACACCTTC.